A selection of T cell receptor beta chains follows, all from one sample in a study of shared clonotypes between healthy human individuals. Data came from immunoSEQ multiplex PCR; TCRdb stores just in-frame clones and leaves some out. The table has approximately 440,000 clones, approximately 80% seen once. The sequencing input was PBMCs. These receptors all come from a woman between 40 and 55 years old in good health. Some clones in this sample may be carry-over from other donors' samples. Both conserved end residues are part of each CDR3. Fields, in order: D gene, J gene, clone size, V gene, CDR3 DNA, CDR3 protein. The D gene is left open where the match is weak. Some rows mark clone size as missing; the rest say once, few, many or name a class of expanded clone.

-,TRBJ2-2,many,TRBV5-1,TGCGCCAGCCATCTGGGGGCCTCTGAGTTCACCGGGGAGCTGTTTTTT,CASHLGASEFTGELFF
-,TRBJ1-2,once,TRBV18,TGTGCCAGCTCACCCGATCCGGGGGGCGTCTATGGCTACACCTTC,CASSPDPGGVYGYTF
TRBD1,TRBJ1-2,-,TRBV28,TGTGCCAGCAGCTACCGCCGGACAGGCGGGGGCTACACCTTC,CASSYRRTGGGYTF
-,TRBJ2-5,-,TRBV15,TGTGCCACCAGCAATTCGCAAGGGTACCAAGAGACCCAGTACTTC,CATSNSQGYQETQYF
-,TRBJ1-1,-,TRBV14,TGTGCCAGCAGCTCCGACCTGAACACTGAAGCTTTCTTT,CASSSDLNTEAFF
TRBD1,TRBJ2-7,-,TRBV2,TGTGCCAGCAGCCGGGACAGGGACGAGCAGTACTTC,CASSRDRDEQYF
TRBD2,TRBJ2-7,-,TRBV6-6,TGTGCCAGCTCGGCTAGCGGCTACGAGCAGTACTTC,CASSASGYEQYF
-,TRBJ1-5,-,TRBV7-6,TGTGCCAGCAGCTTAGGGCCCCAGCATTTT,CASSLGPQHF
-,TRBJ1-2,-,TRBV18,TGTGCCAGCTTTACAGGGATCGGCTATGGCTACACCTTC,CASFTGIGYGYTF
TRBD2,TRBJ2-7,-,TRBV5-1,TGCGCCAGCAGCTTGACTAGCGGATCCTACGAGCAGTACTTC,CASSLTSGSYEQYF
-,TRBJ1-2,-,TRBV14,TGTGCCAGCAGCCCCCACAGGTCGGTTAACTATGGCTACACCTTC,CASSPHRSVNYGYTF
TRBD1,TRBJ1-2,-,TRBV19,TGTGCCAGTAGCGGACAGGCTGGACCCTATGGCTACACCTTC,CASSGQAGPYGYTF
-,TRBJ2-3,-,TRBV5-1,TGCGCCAGCAGCTTGGGGGGAGAGACAGATACGCAGTATTTT,CASSLGGETDTQYF
-,TRBJ1-3,-,TRBV4-3,TGCGCCAGCAGCCAAGAGATCGGGCCCCTCTCTGGAAACACCATATATTTT,CASSQEIGPLSGNTIYF
TRBD2,TRBJ2-7,-,TRBV14,TGTGCCAGCAGCCAAACTCTAGCGGGAGGTGGGGAGCAGTACTTC,CASSQTLAGGGEQYF
-,TRBJ2-7,many,TRBV5-1,TGCGCCAGCAGCTTGGGGCCGGAGCAGTACTTC,CASSLGPEQYF
TRBD1,TRBJ1-2,many,TRBV6-6,TGTGCCAGCTCATTACAGGGGGACCAATATGGCTACACCTTC,CASSLQGDQYGYTF
-,TRBJ2-1,-,TRBV9,TGTGCCAGCGGGCGGCGTCATCTCGCCAGCTCCTACAATGAGCAGTTCTTC,CASGRRHLASSYNEQFF
-,TRBJ2-7,few,TRBV28,TGTGCCAGCAGCCTCTTTGGGACTCGCCACGAGCAGTACTTC,CASSLFGTRHEQYF
-,TRBJ2-5,-,TRBV7-3,TGTGCCAGCAGCTTAGACGCGGGGGCCGGGAAGACCCAGTACTTC,CASSLDAGAGKTQYF
-,TRBJ1-2,-,TRBV5-6,TGTGCCAGCAGCTTGACCCAGGGGGGCTACACCTTC,CASSLTQGGYTF
TRBD1,TRBJ1-2,-,TRBV6-4,TGTGCCAGCATCCAGGAGGCAGGGGGCGACTATGGCTACACCTTC,CASIQEAGGDYGYTF
-,TRBJ1-5,-,TRBV5-5,TGTGCCAGCAGACTCGGGGCAGTTAGCAATCAGCCCCAGCATTTT,CASRLGAVSNQPQHF
-,TRBJ1-4,-,TRBV28,TGTGCCAGCAGTTTATCGGGCAGGGAGGAAAAACTGTTTTTT,CASSLSGREEKLFF
TRBD2,TRBJ2-5,-,TRBV28,TGTGCCAGCAGTTTTTGGACTAGCTTAAAAGAGACCCAGTACTTC,CASSFWTSLKETQYF
-,TRBJ2-1,-,TRBV29-1,TGCAGCGTTGGGGAGCCCTACAATGAGCAGTTCTTC,CSVGEPYNEQFF
TRBD1,TRBJ1-2,-,TRBV9,TGTGCCAGCAGCCCGAGCCCGGGACAGTCGTCCTATGGCTACACCTTC,CASSPSPGQSSYGYTF
-,TRBJ1-2,-,TRBV10-3,TGTGCCATCAGTGAGTCGGCGGGGGCTCATGGCTACACCTTC,CAISESAGAHGYTF
-,TRBJ2-3,-,TRBV11-3,TGTGCCAGCAGCCCCGTTGCGGGGTCAGATACGCAGTATTTT,CASSPVAGSDTQYF
-,TRBJ1-5,-,TRBV28,TGTGCCAGCAGTTTGGGGCCAGGGCCGTATCAGCCCCAGCATTTT,CASSLGPGPYQPQHF
TRBD1,TRBJ2-1,-,TRBV29-1,TGCAGCGACCGCCCCGGACAGGGCCTACCTACGAGCAATGAGCAGTTCTTC,CSDRPGQGLPTSNEQFF
-,TRBJ2-1,-,TRBV7-9,TGTGCCAGCAGCGCCCGTTCCTACAATGAGCAGTTCTTC,CASSARSYNEQFF
-,TRBJ1-2,-,TRBV30,TGTGCCTGGAGTTTCGGCGCACATGGCTACACCTTC,CAWSFGAHGYTF
TRBD1,TRBJ2-1,-,TRBV15,TGTGCCACCGGCCAGATGGGGACAGACAATGAGCAGTTCTTC,CATGQMGTDNEQFF
-,TRBJ2-1,-,TRBV5-1,TGCGCCAGCAGCTTGTCAGGGTCCTACTACAATGAGCAGTTCTTC,CASSLSGSYYNEQFF
TRBD1,TRBJ2-3,-,TRBV5-6,TGTGCCAGCAGCTTAAGACAGGGGACAGATACGCAGTATTTT,CASSLRQGTDTQYF
-,TRBJ2-1,-,TRBV7-9,TGTGCCAGCAGCTTAAAAATGCAGGGCTCCTACAATGAGCAGTTCTTC,CASSLKMQGSYNEQFF
TRBD2,TRBJ2-1,few,TRBV30,TGTGCCTTTGGACTAGCGGGACAACCCTACAATGAGCAGTTCTTC,CAFGLAGQPYNEQFF
-,TRBJ2-5,-,TRBV2,TGTGCCAGCAGCCAGATGGACACCCCTGGGCCCCAGTACTTC,CASSQMDTPGPQYF
-,TRBJ2-7,-,TRBV4-2,TGTGCCAGCAGCCAAGGGACTCAGGTCCACGAGCAGTACTTC,CASSQGTQVHEQYF
-,TRBJ1-1,-,TRBV7-9,TGTGCCAGCAGCATACAACAGGGATCTGAAGCTTTCTTT,CASSIQQGSEAFF
-,TRBJ1-2,once,TRBV30,TGTGCCTGGAGTAAGGGACCGACGTATGGCTACACCTTC,CAWSKGPTYGYTF
-,TRBJ2-3,-,TRBV18,TGTGCCAGCTCACCACCGACATCAGATACGCAGTATTTT,CASSPPTSDTQYF
-,TRBJ2-7,-,TRBV7-2,TGTGCCAGCAGCTTTTATGGTCCCTACGAGCAGTACTTC,CASSFYGPYEQYF